The T cell receptor beta chain under discussion was sequenced for a study of cytomegalovirus exposure and HLA in healthy donors. Study-wide points: Most TCR beta V segments were productive about 90% or about 30% of the time in an earlier analysis.

V lost 0 bases and J lost 4; bases outside the gene matches: 12. Germline V gene data show CDR1 as SGHAT and CDR2 as FQNNGV. This CDR3 region has 18 residues. PCR used 60 Vbeta primers and 13 Jbeta primers. Method: immunoSEQ multiplex PCR; TCRdb's copy keeps in-frame clones and lacks some. The sample includes about 150,000 clones, more than 60% of them seen just once. Notes on this clone: Its antigen is not known.

The chain links TRBV11-2 to TRBJ1-2, with 9 bases that match TRBD1. The TCR originated in a man aged 30 to 39 in good health and CMV-seropositive. Sequenced sample: PBMCs. CDR3 sequence: CASSLDGTGQYDIYGYTF. CDR3 coding DNA: TGTGCCAGCAGCTTAGATGGGACAGGGCAGTATGATATCTATGGCTACACCTTC. Complete variable domain (other parts from reference TRBV11-2 and TRBJ1-2): EAGVAQSPRYKIIEKRQSVAFWCNPISGHATLYWYQQILGQGPKLLIQFQNNGVVDDSQLPKDRFSAERLKGVDSTLKIQPAKLEDSAVYLCASSLDGTGQYDIYGYTFGSGTRLTVV.